The source of this T cell receptor (beta chain) is a study of OX40 agonist ivuxolimab in advanced cancers. Study-level information: At 0.01 to 10 mg/kg, ivuxolimab was administered intravenously to patients every 2 weeks. Each dose-escalation patient presented with hepatocellular carcinoma, melanoma, renal cell or head and neck cancer.

Profiling relied on immunoSEQ multiplex PCR, and the TCRdb table lists in-frame clones only, not all of them. Seen here are tens of thousands of clones, around four fifths observed once, and the top ten hold less than 3.5%. A note on this clone: Its cognate antigen is unknown.

The CDR3 length is 13 residues. Germline CDR1 and CDR2: MNHNS and SASEGT. Between the trimmed V and J ends, which lost 0 bases and 7 bases, there was a span of 4 bases. General observations from the study: Expanded clones were, on average, more numerous in CD8+ T cells than in CD4+.

The sequence was obtained from an adult with an advanced solid tumor such as melanoma, head and neck, liver or kidney cancer. The sequencing used CD4+ or CD8+ T cells sorted from blood, collected in a trial of the OX40 agonist ivuxolimab. This chain connects TRBV6-1 to TRBJ1-6; D uncertain. In DNA, the CDR3 is TGTGCCAGCAGTGAAGCGGACAATTCACCCCTCCACTTT. Its protein product is CASSEADNSPLHF.